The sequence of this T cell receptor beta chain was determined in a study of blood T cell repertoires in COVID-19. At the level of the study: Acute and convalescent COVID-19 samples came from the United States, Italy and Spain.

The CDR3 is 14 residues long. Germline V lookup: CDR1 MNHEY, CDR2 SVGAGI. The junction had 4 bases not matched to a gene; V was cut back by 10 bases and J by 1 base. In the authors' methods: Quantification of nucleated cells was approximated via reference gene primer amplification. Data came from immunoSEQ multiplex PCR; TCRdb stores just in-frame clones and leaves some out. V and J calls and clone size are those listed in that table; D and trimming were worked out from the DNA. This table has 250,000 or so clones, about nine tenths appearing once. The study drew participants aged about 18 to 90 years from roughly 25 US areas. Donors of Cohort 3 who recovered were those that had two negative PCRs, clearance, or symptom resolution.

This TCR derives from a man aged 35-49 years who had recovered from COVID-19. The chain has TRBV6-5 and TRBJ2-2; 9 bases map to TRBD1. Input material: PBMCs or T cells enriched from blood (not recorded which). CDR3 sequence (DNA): TGTGCCATGCCGGGACAGGGGAACACCGGGGAGCTGTTTTTT. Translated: CAMPGQGNTGELFF.